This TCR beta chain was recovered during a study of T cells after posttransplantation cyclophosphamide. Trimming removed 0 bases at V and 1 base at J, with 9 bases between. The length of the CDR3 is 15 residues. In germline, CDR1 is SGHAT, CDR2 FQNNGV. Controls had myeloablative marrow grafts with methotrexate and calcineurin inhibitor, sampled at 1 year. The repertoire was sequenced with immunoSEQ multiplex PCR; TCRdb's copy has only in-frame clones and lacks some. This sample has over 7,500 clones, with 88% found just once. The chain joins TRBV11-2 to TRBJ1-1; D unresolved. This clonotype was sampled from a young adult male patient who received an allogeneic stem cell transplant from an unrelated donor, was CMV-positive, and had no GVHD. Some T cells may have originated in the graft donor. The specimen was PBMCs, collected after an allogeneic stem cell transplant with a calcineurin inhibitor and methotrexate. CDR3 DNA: TGTGCCAGCAGCTTAGATCTGTCTCGGAACACTGAAGCTTTCTTT. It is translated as CASSLDLSRNTEAFF.